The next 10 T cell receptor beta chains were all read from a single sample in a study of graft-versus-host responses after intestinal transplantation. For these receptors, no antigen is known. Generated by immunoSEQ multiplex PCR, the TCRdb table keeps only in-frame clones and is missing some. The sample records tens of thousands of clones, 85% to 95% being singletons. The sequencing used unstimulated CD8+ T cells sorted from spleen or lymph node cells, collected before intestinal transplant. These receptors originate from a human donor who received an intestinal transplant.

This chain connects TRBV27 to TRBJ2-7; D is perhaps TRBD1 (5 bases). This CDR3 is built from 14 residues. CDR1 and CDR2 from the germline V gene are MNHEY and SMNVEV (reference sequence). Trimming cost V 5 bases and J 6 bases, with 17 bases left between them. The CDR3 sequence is CASSIRVEVSEQYF. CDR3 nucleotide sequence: TGTGCCAGCAGTATCAGGGTAGAGGTTTCCGAGCAGTACTTC.

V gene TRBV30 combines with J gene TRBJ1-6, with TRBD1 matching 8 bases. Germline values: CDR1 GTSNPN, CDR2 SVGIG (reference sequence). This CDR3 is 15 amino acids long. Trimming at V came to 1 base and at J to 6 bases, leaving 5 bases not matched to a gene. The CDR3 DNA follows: TGTGCCTGGAGTGCCGGGACAGGTCGTAATTCACCCCTCCACTTT. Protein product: CAWSAGTGRNSPLHF. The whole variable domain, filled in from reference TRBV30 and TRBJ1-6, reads SQTIHQWPATLVQPVGSPLSLECTVEGTSNPNLYWYRQAAGRGLQLLFYSVGIGQISSEVPQNLSASRPQDRQFILSSKKLLLSDSGFYLCAWSAGTGRNSPLHFGNGTRLTVT.

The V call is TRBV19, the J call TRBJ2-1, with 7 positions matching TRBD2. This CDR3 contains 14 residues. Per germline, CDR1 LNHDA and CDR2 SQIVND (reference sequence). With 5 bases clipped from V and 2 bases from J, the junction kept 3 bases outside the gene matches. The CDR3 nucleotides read TGTGCCAGTAGTTTTGGGGGGGCCTACAATGAGCAGTTCTTC. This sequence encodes CASSFGGAYNEQFF.

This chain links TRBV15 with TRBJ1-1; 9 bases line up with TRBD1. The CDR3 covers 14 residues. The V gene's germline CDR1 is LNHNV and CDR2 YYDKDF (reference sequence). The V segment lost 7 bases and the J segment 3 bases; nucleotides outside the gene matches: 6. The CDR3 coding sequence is TGTGCCACCACAGACGGGGACAGGGACACTGAAGCTTTCTTT. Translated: CATTDGDRDTEAFF.

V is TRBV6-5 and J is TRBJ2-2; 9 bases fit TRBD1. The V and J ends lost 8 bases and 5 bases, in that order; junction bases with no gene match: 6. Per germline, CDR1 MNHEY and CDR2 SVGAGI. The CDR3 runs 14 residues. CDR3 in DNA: TGTGCCAGCGGAGGGACAGGGTGGACCGGGGAGCTGTTTTTT. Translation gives CASGGTGWTGELFF.

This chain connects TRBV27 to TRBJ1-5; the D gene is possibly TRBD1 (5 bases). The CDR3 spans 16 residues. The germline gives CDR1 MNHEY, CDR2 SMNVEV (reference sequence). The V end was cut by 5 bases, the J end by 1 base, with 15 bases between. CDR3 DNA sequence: TGTGCCAGCAGTCCCCGAAGTGCAGGGAGCAATCAGCCCCAGCATTTT. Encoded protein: CASSPRSAGSNQPQHF.

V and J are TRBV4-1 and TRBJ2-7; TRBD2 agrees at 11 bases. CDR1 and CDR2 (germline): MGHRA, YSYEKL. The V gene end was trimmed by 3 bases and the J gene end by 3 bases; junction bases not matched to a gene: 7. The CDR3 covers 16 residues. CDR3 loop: CASSQIAGGVGYEQYF. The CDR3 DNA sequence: TGCGCCAGCAGCCAGATAGCGGGAGGGGTGGGCTACGAGCAGTACTTC.

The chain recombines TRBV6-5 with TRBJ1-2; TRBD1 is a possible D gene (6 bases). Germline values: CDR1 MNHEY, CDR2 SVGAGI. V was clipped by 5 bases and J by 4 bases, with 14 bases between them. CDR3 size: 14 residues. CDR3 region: CASSVMGTTYGYTF. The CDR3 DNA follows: TGTGCCAGCAGTGTTATGGGGACAACCTATGGCTACACCTTC.

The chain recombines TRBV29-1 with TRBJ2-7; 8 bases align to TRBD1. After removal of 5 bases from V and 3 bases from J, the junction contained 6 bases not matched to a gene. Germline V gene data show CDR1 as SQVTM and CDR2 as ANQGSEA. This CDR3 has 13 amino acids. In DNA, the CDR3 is TGCAGCGTTAGGACAGGGTCGCACTACGAGCAGTACTTC. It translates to CSVRTGSHYEQYF.

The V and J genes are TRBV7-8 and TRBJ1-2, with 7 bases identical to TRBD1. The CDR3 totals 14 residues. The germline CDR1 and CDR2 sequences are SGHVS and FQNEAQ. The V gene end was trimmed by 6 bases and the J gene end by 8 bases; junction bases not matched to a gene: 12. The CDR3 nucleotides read TGTGCCAGCAGTGAGACAGGGAATGGTGAGGGCTACACCTTC. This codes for CASSETGNGEGYTF.